One sample yielded the 19 T cell receptor beta chains listed below, sequenced in a study of monozygotic twins with inflammatory bowel disease. TCRdb reanalyzed the 5' RACE reads and collapses them to one entry per CDR3 protein, without DNA. The listing contains some 210,000 distinct CDR3 sequences. The sample was blood. The receptors shown here come from a human donor with ulcerative colitis or Crohn's disease, or a healthy co-twin of an affected twin (not recorded which).

CDR3 loop: CASSEPPQGRRYGYTF. The J gene is TRBJ1-2, the V gene TRBV6-1; lacking DNA, the TRBD1 call made by TCRdb goes unchecked. This CDR3 comprises 16 residues. The V gene's germline CDR1 is MNHNS and CDR2 SASEGT.

The chain couples TRBV28 to TRBJ2-4; lacking DNA, the TRBD1 call made by TCRdb goes unchecked. Germline V gene lookup returns CDR1 MDHEN and CDR2 SYDVKM. This CDR3 contains 14 residues. The CDR3 loop is CASSGRDRRNIQYF.

The chain joins TRBV5-4 to TRBJ1-4; TCRdb selects TRBD1, and the lack of DNA leaves this call unchecked. The germline gives CDR1 SGHNT, CDR2 YYREEE (reference sequence). This CDR3 is 14 amino acids long. This chain's CDR3 is CASSRGTQNEKLFF.

This sequence joins TRBV10-3 and TRBJ1-1; TCRdb selects TRBD1, and the lack of DNA leaves this call unchecked. CDR1 and CDR2 (germline): ENHRY, SYGVKD. The CDR3 totals 11 residues. This CDR3 is CATQGEDEAFF.

The chain links TRBV12-3 or TRBV12-4 to TRBJ2-3; TCRdb indicates TRBD2, and absent DNA this call remains unverified. The CDR3 length is 17 residues. The chain's CDR3 is CASSPHLAGGPSDTQYF.

The chain combines TRBV5-1 with TRBJ2-7; the TCRdb call, TRBD1, lacks DNA for checking. CDR3 length equals 14 residues. CDR1 SGHRS and CDR2 YFSETQ come from the germline V gene. CDR3 protein: CASSVRDRAYEQYF.

The rearrangement uses TRBV3-1 and TRBJ1-2. Per the germline V gene, CDR1 is LGHDT and CDR2 is YNNKEL (reference sequence). This CDR3 region has 15 residues. CDR3 sequence: CASSQDYEDFYGYTF. Using reference TRBV3-1 and TRBJ1-2 for the parts outside the CDR3, the full variable domain is DTAVSQTPKYLVTQMGNDKSIKCEQNLGHDTMYWYKQDSKKFLKIMFSYNNKELIINETVPNRFSPKSPDKAHLNLHINSLELGDSAVYFCASSQDYEDFYGYTFGSGTRLTVV.

The chain links TRBV7-3 to TRBJ1-6. Germline-derived CDR1 and CDR2 are SGHTA and FQGTGA. The length of the CDR3 is 13 residues. CDR3: CASSEHEDSPLHF.

The chain carries TRBV12-3 or TRBV12-4 and TRBJ1-3; TCRdb gives TRBD1 as the D gene, but with no DNA this cannot be confirmed. This CDR3 is built from 16 residues. The CDR3 sequence: CASSLALGGSGNTIYF.

The V gene is TRBV9, the J gene TRBJ1-6. Germline V lookup: CDR1 SGDLS, CDR2 YYNGEE. This CDR3 contains 14 residues. This CDR3 reads CASSVGQNREPLHF.

The CDR3 sequence: CASSSGTASNQPQHF. The chain carries TRBV6-1 and TRBJ1-5; there is no DNA to check the TCRdb D call of TRBD1. Germline lookup yields CDR1 MNHNS and CDR2 SASEGT. The CDR3 is 15 residues long.

The V call is TRBV7-2, the J call TRBJ2-7; TCRdb gives TRBD1 as the D gene, but with no DNA this cannot be confirmed. The CDR3 is 14 residues long. Per germline, CDR1 SGHTA and CDR2 FQGNSA. The CDR3 sequence is CATSTARESYEQYF.

This chain links TRBV18 with TRBJ1-4. Germline V CDR1 and CDR2: KGHSH, LQKENI. This CDR3 spans 14 amino acids. CDR3 residues: CASSPSGELEKLFF.

V usage is TRBV6-1 and J usage is TRBJ2-1; TCRdb's D call of TRBD1 is untestable without DNA. There are 14 residues in the CDR3. Germline CDR1 MNHNS, CDR2 SASEGT. The CDR3 is CASRGQGSRDEQFF.

The chain uses TRBV5-5 and TRBJ2-1. The CDR3 length is 12 residues. CDR1 is SGHKS and CDR2 is YYEKEE in the germline V gene (reference sequence). This chain's CDR3 is CASRLLGGEQFF. Full variable domain (outside the CDR3, taken from reference TRBV5-5 and TRBJ2-1): DAGVTQSPTHLIKTRGQQVTLRCSPISGHKSVSWYQQVLGQGPQFIFQYYEKEERGRGNFPDRFSARQFPNYSSELNVNALLLGDSALYLCASRLLGGEQFFGPGTRLTVL.

The CDR3: CASSQDLRRSTDTQYF. This chain uses TRBV4-2 with TRBJ2-3. The CDR3 contains 16 residues. CDR1 is LGHNA, CDR2 YNFKEQ, per germline.

The rearrangement links TRBV5-1 to TRBJ1-4; the D call from TCRdb, TRBD1, cannot be confirmed without DNA. The germline V gene has CDR1 SGHRS and CDR2 YFSETQ. This CDR3 contains 15 residues. The CDR3 sequence: CASSLGQDGIEELSF.

The CDR3: CASSSDRANTGELFF. The rearrangement links TRBV7-3 to TRBJ2-2; TCRdb's D gene call, TRBD1, goes unchecked for lack of DNA. This CDR3 has 15 residues. Looked up from germline, CDR1 is SGHTA and CDR2 is FQGTGA.

The CDR3 sequence: CSVVSVFTYEQYF. This chain links TRBV29-1 with TRBJ2-7. The CDR3 extends over 13 amino acids. Germline V gives CDR1 SQVTM, CDR2 ANQGSEA.